The 24 T cell receptor beta chains below come from one sample, sequenced in a study of graft-versus-host responses after intestinal transplantation (dated by TCRdb to the early 2020s). Libraries came from the immunoSEQ multiplex PCR assay. In its TCRdb copy, this immuneACCESS table keeps in-frame sequences only and misses some clones. Where compared with another copy, unresolved V genes explain less than half of these, and the others have no known cause. For this sample there are about 70,000 clones; around 90% appear just once. In total, the top ten clones hold roughly 3.9% of the sample. Their specific antigens are unknown. The time point label here, explained by the study, means: cells obtained before transplantation from donor or recipient. The specimen was unstimulated CD8+ T cells sorted from spleen or lymph node cells, collected before transplant. Every receptor here comes from a human donor who was the organ donor for an intestinal transplant.

The chain combines TRBV6-1 with TRBJ2-7; the match to TRBD1 covers 9 bases. Germline values: CDR1 MNHNS, CDR2 SASEGT. This CDR3 region has 12 residues. Unmatched junction bases numbered 6, after V lost 8 bases and J lost 7 bases. CDR3 sequence: CASGTGFGEQYV. The CDR3 bases are TGTGCCAGCGGGACAGGGTTTGGGGAGCAGTACGTC.

The J gene is TRBJ1-2, the V gene TRBV28, with a weak D call TRBD1 (5 bases). Per germline, CDR1 MDHEN and CDR2 SYDVKM. Trimming took off 4 bases at V and 5 bases at J, with 23 bases between the two ends. The CDR3 length is 17 residues. CDR3 DNA: TGTGCCAGCAGTTCAGATGGACAAGGGGCTCTAGGGTATGGCTACACCTTC. It yields the protein CASSSDGQGALGYGYTF.

The chain links TRBV2 to TRBJ1-5, with D perhaps matching TRBD1 (5 bases). With 4 bases removed from V and 2 bases from J, the gap between germline ends came to 6 bases. Germline V lookup: CDR1 SNHLY, CDR2 FYNNEI. The CDR3 runs 13 residues. The CDR3 here is CASSGGGNQPQHF. The CDR3 DNA follows: TGTGCCAGCAGTGGGGGCGGCAATCAGCCCCAGCATTTT.

The rearrangement joins TRBV7-9 to TRBJ1-2, with D tentatively TRBD1 (6 bases). V was clipped by 4 bases and J by 1 base, with 19 bases between them. The CDR3 has 17 residues. Germline loops: CDR1 SEHNR, CDR2 FQNEAQ (reference sequence). CDR3 sequence reads: CASSSRQAPVRNYGYTF. CDR3 DNA sequence: TGTGCCAGCAGCTCGCGACAGGCACCCGTACGTAACTATGGCTACACCTTC.

The chain joins TRBV11-2 to TRBJ2-1, with 13 bases identical to TRBD2. Germline V gene sequence: CDR1 SGHAT, CDR2 FQNNGV. CDR3 length: 16 residues. V trimming: 5 bases; J trimming: 7 bases; junction bases outside the gene matches: 8. The CDR3 bases are TGTGCCAGCAGCCGAGAACTAGCGGGGGGGCCGAATGAGCAGTTCTTC. As protein: CASSRELAGGPNEQFF.

This chain uses TRBV29-1 with TRBJ1-3; the match to TRBD1 covers 8 bases. CDR3 size: 13 residues. The V gene end was trimmed by 3 bases and the J gene end by 7 bases; junction bases not matched to a gene: 5. Per germline, CDR1 SQVTM and CDR2 ANQGSEA. This chain's CDR3 is CSVEGGQVNTIYF. The CDR3, as DNA: TGCAGCGTTGAGGGGGGACAGGTTAACACCATATATTTT. The variable domain in full, completed from reference TRBV29-1 and TRBJ1-3, reads SAVISQKPSRDICQRGTSLTIQCQVDSQVTMMFWYRQQPGQSLTLIATANQGSEATYESGFVIDKFPISRPNLTFSTLTVSNMSPEDSSIYLCSVEGGQVNTIYFGEGSWLTVV.

The V and J genes are TRBV7-9 and TRBJ2-1; 7 bases agree with TRBD1. The CDR3 loop spans 16 amino acids. Germline lookup yields CDR1 SEHNR and CDR2 FQNEAQ (reference sequence). V shed 7 bases, J shed 3 bases, and the junction held 12 bases outside the gene matches. This CDR3 reads CASKPHTGTVYNEQFF. CDR3 bases: TGTGCCAGCAAACCTCACACCGGGACAGTCTACAATGAGCAGTTCTTC.

The chain carries TRBV18 and TRBJ2-4, with D perhaps TRBD2 (5 bases). The CDR3 has 14 residues. Germline CDR1 is KGHSH and CDR2 is LQKENI. Trimming removed 6 bases from V and 5 bases from J, with 14 bases in between. CDR3 loop: CASSLPRGENIQYF. The DNA of the CDR3 is TGTGCCAGCTCCCTCCCCCGGGGAGAAAACATTCAGTACTTC.

The chain's CDR3 is CASTAGGQPQHF. CDR3 sequence (DNA): TGTGCCAGCACGGCGGGGGGTCAGCCCCAGCATTTT. V and J are TRBV27 and TRBJ1-5; perhaps TRBD1 as D (5 bases). Per germline, CDR1 MNHEY and CDR2 SMNVEV (reference sequence). The CDR3 is 12 amino acids. V lost 7 bases and J 6 bases, leaving 10 bases between the germline ends.

The genes are TRBV6-4 and TRBJ2-2, with 8 bases lining up with TRBD2. Germline V CDR1 and CDR2: MRHNA, SNTAGT. The CDR3 consists of 14 residues. The V segment lost 6 bases and the J segment 5 bases; nucleotides outside the gene matches: 5. CDR3 region: CASRAGEETGELFF. CDR3 DNA: TGTGCCAGCAGAGCGGGGGAGGAGACCGGGGAGCTGTTTTTT.

V and J are TRBV27 and TRBJ2-3, with TRBD2 matching over 9 bases. The CDR3 runs to 17 residues. The germline CDR1 and CDR2 sequences are MNHEY and SMNVEV (reference sequence). Trimming took 8 bases from V and 0 from J; bases not matched to a gene: 12. This chain's CDR3 is CASLRTSGGTSTDTQYF. CDR3 in DNA: TGTGCCAGCCTAAGGACCAGCGGGGGGACTAGCACAGATACGCAGTATTTT.

The rearrangement links TRBV11-2 to TRBJ2-3; tentatively, D is TRBD1 (5 bases). V dropped 2 bases and J dropped 1 base, with 7 bases sitting between them. Per the germline V gene, CDR1 is SGHAT and CDR2 is FQNNGV. This CDR3 has 14 residues. CDR3 amino acids: CASSLSRGTDTQYF. The DNA for the CDR3 is TGTGCCAGCAGCTTAAGCAGGGGCACAGATACGCAGTATTTT. Filled out from reference TRBV11-2 and TRBJ2-3, the complete variable domain reads EAGVAQSPRYKIIEKRQSVAFWCNPISGHATLYWYQQILGQGPKLLIQFQNNGVVDDSQLPKDRFSAERLKGVDSTLKIQPAKLEDSAVYLCASSLSRGTDTQYFGPGTRLTVL.

The CDR3 nucleotides read TGTGCCAGCAGCTCAGCCACAGATTCAGGGGCGCGTTCACCCCTCCACTTT. Translation gives CASSSATDSGARSPLHF. The chain couples TRBV11-2 to TRBJ1-6; perhaps TRBD1 as D (6 bases). In germline, CDR1 is SGHAT, CDR2 FQNNGV. The CDR3 totals 17 residues. Trimming cost V 4 bases and J 9 bases, with 22 bases left between them.

CDR3 region: CASSLDSPTDTQYF. DNA of the CDR3: TGTGCCAGCAGCCTAGACAGCCCAACCGATACGCAGTATTTT. J is TRBJ2-3 and V is TRBV6-5; a possible D gene is TRBD1 (5 bases). The CDR3 consists of 14 residues. V lost 6 bases to trimming and J lost 6 bases, with 16 bases between them. The germline gives CDR1 MNHEY, CDR2 SVGAGI.

V is TRBV2 and J is TRBJ1-4; D gene unclear. Germline lookup yields CDR1 SNHLY and CDR2 FYNNEI. V lost 6 bases, J lost 3 bases, and 14 bases lay in between. The CDR3 sequence is 15 residues long. The CDR3 nucleotides read TGTGCCAGCAGGGGAGGGAGTCAGCCTAATGAAAAACTGTTTTTT. Encoded protein: CASRGGSQPNEKLFF.

This clone showed up just a few times. The chain uses TRBV28 and TRBJ2-3; 9 nucleotides align to TRBD1. This CDR3 spans 16 amino acids. Germline V CDR1 and CDR2: MDHEN, SYDVKM. V lost 1 base to trimming and J lost 2 bases; unmatched junction nucleotides: 4. CDR3 nucleotide sequence: TGTGCCAGCAGTTTATCGGACAGGGGCCCCACAGATACGCAGTATTTT. Translation gives CASSLSDRGPTDTQYF.

The chain links TRBV4-1 to TRBJ2-3; D is possibly TRBD2 (6 bases). V lost 7 bases, J lost 8 bases, and 13 bases lay in between. Germline CDR1 MGHRA, CDR2 YSYEKL. The CDR3 loop spans 12 amino acids. In DNA, the CDR3 is TGCGCCAGCATGCCGCCCGGGGGTACGCAGTATTTT. It encodes CASMPPGGTQYF.

The rearrangement uses TRBV27 and TRBJ2-1, with D possibly TRBD2 on 6 matching bases. Trimming removed 5 bases at V and 4 bases at J, with 9 bases between. The germline V gene has CDR1 MNHEY and CDR2 SMNVEV (reference sequence). The CDR3 has 13 amino acids. The CDR3 spells CASSVGTYNEQFF. CDR3 bases: TGTGCCAGCAGTGTCGGGACTTACAATGAGCAGTTCTTC.

The genes are TRBV6-1 and TRBJ2-3; possibly TRBD1 for D (5 bases). CDR1 is MNHNS, CDR2 SASEGT, per germline. V was trimmed by 6 bases and J by 14 bases, leaving 9 bases between them. There are 9 residues in the CDR3. CDR3 residues: CASSNRRYF. The DNA for the CDR3 is TGTGCCAGCAGCAACAGGAGGTATTTT.

V is TRBV6-1 and J is TRBJ1-2; D uncertain. The germline V gene encodes CDR1 MNHNS and CDR2 SASEGT. The CDR3 covers 15 residues. The V end was cut by 7 bases, the J end by 5 bases, with 20 bases between. As DNA, the CDR3 is TGTGCCAGCATTACTGACGGTGGAGCATCATATGGCTACACCTTC. It translates to CASITDGGASYGYTF.

J is TRBJ2-2 and V is TRBV7-9; 10 bases align to TRBD2. CDR3 size: 16 residues. Germline V gene data show CDR1 as SEHNR and CDR2 as FQNEAQ (reference sequence). Germline trimming cut 6 bases from V and 7 bases from J; bases unmatched to any gene: 11. In DNA form, the CDR3 reads TGTGCCAGCAGACCTGCTAGCGGGGGCGCGGTCGGGGAGCTGTTTTTT. This codes for CASRPASGGAVGELFF.

Worth noting for this clone: The DNA is omitted, as the CDR3 cannot be located on it reliably, and the CDR3 follows TCRdb's listing. J is TRBJ1-5 and V is TRBV27; TRBD1 is the table's D call, not checked against the DNA. The V gene's germline CDR1 is MNHEY and CDR2 SMNVEV (reference sequence). 14 amino acids form the CDR3, both terminal residues included. The chain's CDR3 is CASSFLAGDQPQHF.

This clone was found once. The chain has TRBV19 and TRBJ2-3; perhaps TRBD2 as D (6 bases). The CDR3 consists of 13 residues. The germline V gene encodes CDR1 LNHDA and CDR2 SQIVND (reference sequence). The ends were cut back, 3 bases at V and 3 bases at J, with 7 bases in the middle. The CDR3 region has the DNA TGTGCCAGTAGTATGGCGGGGACAGATACGCAGTATTTT. Residues: CASSMAGTDTQYF.

The V and J genes are TRBV10-3 and TRBJ2-1; 8 nucleotides agree with TRBD1. The CDR3 covers 15 residues. Per germline, CDR1 ENHRY and CDR2 SYGVKD. The ends lost 1 base at V and 9 bases at J; junction bases unmatched: 8. The CDR3 region is CAISEFQGAVIEQFF. Written as DNA, the CDR3 is TGTGCCATCAGTGAGTTTCAGGGGGCGGTAATTGAGCAGTTCTTC.